This note documents a single T cell receptor beta chain sequence. The CDR3 is 16 residues long. Germline assignment: CDR1 LGHDT and CDR2 YNNKEL (reference sequence). V lost 0 bases to trimming and J lost 3 bases, with 9 bases between them. Assay used: immunoSEQ multiplex PCR; TCRdb lists only in-frame clones, some missing. The sample lists about 400,000 clones; approximately 91% were seen once. These data belong to a study of blood T cell repertoires in COVID-19. At the level of the study: The cDNA or gDNA used as material had been derived from T cells, B-cell-depleted T cells, or PBMCs.

V is TRBV3-1 (or the pseudogene TRBV3-2) and J is TRBJ1-6, with D possibly TRBD1 on 6 matching bases. This clonotype originated in a woman aged 40-49 years with acute COVID-19. Sequenced sample: PBMCs or T cells enriched from blood (not recorded which). This CDR3 is CASSQEGGFYNSPLHF. The DNA for the CDR3 is TGTGCCAGCAGCCAAGAAGGGGGTTTCTATAATTCACCCCTCCACTTT.